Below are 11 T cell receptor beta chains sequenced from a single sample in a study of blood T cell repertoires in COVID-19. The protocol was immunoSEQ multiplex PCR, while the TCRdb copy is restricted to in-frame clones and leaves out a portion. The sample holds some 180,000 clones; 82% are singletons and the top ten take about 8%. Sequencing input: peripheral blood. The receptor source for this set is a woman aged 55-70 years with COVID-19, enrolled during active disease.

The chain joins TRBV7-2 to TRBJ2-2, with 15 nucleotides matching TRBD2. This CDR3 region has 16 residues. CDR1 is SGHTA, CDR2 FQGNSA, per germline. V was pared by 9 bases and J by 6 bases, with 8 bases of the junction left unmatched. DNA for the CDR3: TGTGCCAGGAGTTCGGGACTAGCGGGAGGCGCCGGGGAGCTGTTTTTT. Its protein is CARSSGLAGGAGELFF. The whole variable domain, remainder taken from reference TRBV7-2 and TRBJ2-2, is GAGVSQSPSNKVTEKGKDVELRCDPISGHTALYWYRQSLGQGLEFLIYFQGNSAPDKSGLPSDRFSAERTGGSVSTLTIQRTQQEDSAVYLCARSSGLAGGAGELFFGEGSRLTVL.

The CDR3 here is CASRGAGILEQYF. CDR3 bases: TGTGCCAGCAGAGGGGCAGGGATCCTCGAGCAGTACTTC. The chain carries TRBV28 and TRBJ2-7, with D possibly matching TRBD1 (5 bases). CDR1 and CDR2 from the germline V gene are MDHEN and SYDVKM. V was pared by 6 bases and J by 6 bases, with 15 bases between. The CDR3 spans 13 residues.

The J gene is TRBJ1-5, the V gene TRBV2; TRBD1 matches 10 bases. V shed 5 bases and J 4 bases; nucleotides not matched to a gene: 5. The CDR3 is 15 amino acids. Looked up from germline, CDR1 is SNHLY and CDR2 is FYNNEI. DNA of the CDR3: TGTGCCAGCAGTTCACCGGGACAGGGGAATCAGCCCCAGCATTTT. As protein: CASSSPGQGNQPQHF.

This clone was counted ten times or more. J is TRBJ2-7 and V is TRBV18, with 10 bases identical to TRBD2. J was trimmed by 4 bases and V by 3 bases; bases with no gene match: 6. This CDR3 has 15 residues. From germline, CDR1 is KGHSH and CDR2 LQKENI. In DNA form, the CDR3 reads TGTGCCAGCTCACCGACGGGACTAGCGTATTACGAGCAGTACTTC. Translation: CASSPTGLAYYEQYF.

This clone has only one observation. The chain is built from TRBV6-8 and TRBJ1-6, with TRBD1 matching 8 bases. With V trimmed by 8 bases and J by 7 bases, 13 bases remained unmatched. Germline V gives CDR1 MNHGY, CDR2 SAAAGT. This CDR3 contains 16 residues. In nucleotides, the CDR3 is TGTGCCAGCCAGGGGGCGCCCACCCTTTTAAATTCACCCCTCCACTTT. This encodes CASQGAPTLLNSPLHF.

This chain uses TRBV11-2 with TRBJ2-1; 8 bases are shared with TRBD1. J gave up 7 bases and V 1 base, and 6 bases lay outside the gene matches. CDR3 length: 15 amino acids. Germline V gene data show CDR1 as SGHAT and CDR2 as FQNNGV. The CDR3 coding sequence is TGTGCCAGCAGCTTAGTGGACAGGGTTGAAAATGAGCAGTTCTTC. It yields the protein CASSLVDRVENEQFF.

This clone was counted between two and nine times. In DNA form, the CDR3 reads TGCAGCGGTGGACGGCGGGGGACTGAAGCTTTCTTT. This gives the protein CSGGRRGTEAFF. The J gene is TRBJ1-1, the V gene TRBV29-1, with TRBD1 as a possible D gene (5 bases). The CDR3 length is 12 residues. The germline CDR1 and CDR2 sequences are SQVTM and ANQGSEA. V lost 7 bases to trimming and J lost 5 bases, with 14 bases between them.

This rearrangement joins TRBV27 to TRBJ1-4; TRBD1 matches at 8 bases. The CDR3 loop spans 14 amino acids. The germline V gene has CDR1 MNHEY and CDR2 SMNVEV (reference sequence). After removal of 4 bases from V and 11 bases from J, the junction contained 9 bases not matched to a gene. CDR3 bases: TGTGCCAGCAGTTCGGACAGGGTAATCGAGAAACTGTTTTTT. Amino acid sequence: CASSSDRVIEKLFF. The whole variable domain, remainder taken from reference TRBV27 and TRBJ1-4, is EAQVTQNPRYLITVTGKKLTVTCSQNMNHEYMSWYRQDPGLGLRQIYYSMNVEVTDKGDVPEGYKVSRKEKRNFPLILESPSPNQTSLYFCASSSDRVIEKLFFGSGTQLSVL.

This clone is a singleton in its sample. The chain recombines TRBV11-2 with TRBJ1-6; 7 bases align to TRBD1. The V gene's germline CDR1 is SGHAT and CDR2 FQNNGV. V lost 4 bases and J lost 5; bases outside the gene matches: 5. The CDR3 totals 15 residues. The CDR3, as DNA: TGTGCCAGCAGCTACGAAGGACAGGATAATTCACCCCTCCACTTT. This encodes CASSYEGQDNSPLHF.

The CDR3 nucleotides read TGTGCCAGCACCCCGACAGGGGTGTATGGCTACACCTTC. Its protein is CASTPTGVYGYTF. The genes are TRBV25-1 and TRBJ1-2; 8 bases agree with TRBD1. J was trimmed by 5 bases and V by 7 bases; bases with no gene match: 6. This CDR3 region has 13 residues. CDR1 MGHDK and CDR2 SYGVNS come from the germline V gene.

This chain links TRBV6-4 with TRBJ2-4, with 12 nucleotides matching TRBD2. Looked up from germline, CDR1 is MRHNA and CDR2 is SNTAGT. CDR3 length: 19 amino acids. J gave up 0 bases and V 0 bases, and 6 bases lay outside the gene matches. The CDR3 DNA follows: TGTGCCAGCAGTGACTCGACTAGCGGGGGAACCCTAGCCAAAAACATTCAGTACTTC. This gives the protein CASSDSTSGGTLAKNIQYF.